A selection of T cell receptor beta chains follows, all from one sample in a study of Ad26.COV2.S vaccination and SARS-CoV-2 variants. This table comes from immunoSEQ multiplex PCR, and its TCRdb copy is limited to in-frame clones, with some not included. Of 250,000 or so clones in the sample, approximately 88% are singletons; the top ten hold just under 3%. This specimen was peripheral blood, taken in a trial of Ad26.COV2.S vaccine versus placebo. The receptors originated from a person between 18 and 65 years old who received the Ad26.COV2.S COVID-19 vaccine or a placebo. The CDR3 runs from the conserved cysteine through the conserved F or W. The D gene is left open where the match is weak. The listing skips clone size in some rows; elsewhere it reads once, few, many or a size class.

clone_size,j_call,v_call,d_call,cdr3_aa,cdr3_nt
.,TRBJ1-1,TRBV11-2,.,CASSLEGLVTEAFF,TGTGCCAGCAGCTTAGAAGGGTTGGTAACTGAAGCTTTCTTT
.,TRBJ1-2,TRBV19,TRBD1,CASRTDREGGYTF,TGTGCCAGTAGGACGGACAGGGAAGGTGGCTACACCTTC
once,TRBJ1-2,TRBV7-2,TRBD1,CASSLAGQGGRGYTF,TGTGCCAGCAGCTTAGCGGGACAGGGGGGACGGGGCTACACCTTC
.,TRBJ1-1,TRBV10-3,TRBD1,CATGGQMNTEAFF,TGTGCCACCGGGGGACAGATGAACACTGAAGCTTTCTTT
once,TRBJ1-5,TRBV5-1,TRBD1,CASSAGQGSNQPQHF,TGCGCCAGCAGCGCCGGACAGGGGAGCAATCAGCCCCAGCATTTT
.,TRBJ2-5,TRBV7-9,TRBD1,CASSSWTGSTETQYF,TGTGCCAGCAGCAGCTGGACAGGGTCGACAGAGACCCAGTACTTC
.,TRBJ1-6,TRBV5-6,TRBD1,CASTDRGRPNSPLHF,TGTGCCAGCACCGACAGGGGGCGACCTAATTCACCCCTCCACTTT
.,TRBJ1-2,TRBV7-2,TRBD1,CASSSGQGKANYGYTF,TGTGCCAGCAGCTCCGGACAGGGGAAAGCTAACTATGGCTACACCTTC
.,TRBJ2-3,TRBV15,TRBD2,CATSSGTSGARTQYF,TGTGCCACCAGCTCCGGTACTAGCGGGGCCAGGACGCAGTATTTT
.,TRBJ2-3,TRBV4-1,TRBD2,CASSRGLAGGPRSLIRADTQYF,TGCGCCAGCAGCCGCGGACTAGCGGGGGGGCCGCGATCCCTTATCCGTGCAGATACGCAGTATTTT
.,TRBJ2-6,TRBV5-1,.,CASSRQEAGANVLTF,TGCGCCAGCAGCAGACAAGAAGCTGGGGCCAACGTCCTGACTTTC
once,TRBJ2-1,TRBV19,TRBD1,CASSKWGQPYNEQFF,TGTGCCAGTAGTAAGTGGGGACAGCCTTACAATGAGCAGTTCTTC
.,TRBJ1-1,TRBV21-1,.,CASSNKLGQGANTEAFF,TGTGCCAGCAGCAACAAGCTAGGACAGGGGGCTAACACTGAAGCTTTCTTT
.,TRBJ1-1,TRBV27,.,CASSVQGPNTEAFF,TGTGCCAGCAGTGTCCAAGGGCCGAACACTGAAGCTTTCTTT
.,TRBJ2-2,TRBV19,TRBD2,CASILTGGRGELFF,TGTGCCAGTATTCTAACGGGGGGGCGCGGGGAGCTGTTTTTT
.,TRBJ1-3,TRBV20-1,.,CSASGGGAIWGNTIYF,TGCAGTGCTAGTGGTGGTGGGGCCATCTGGGGAAACACCATATATTTT
once,TRBJ2-1,TRBV6-6,TRBD1,CASSRQGREQFF,TGTGCCAGCAGTAGACAGGGGCGTGAGCAGTTCTTC
.,TRBJ2-7,TRBV3-1/TRBV3-2,.,CASSQDRVGTYEQYF,TGTGCCAGCAGCCAAGATCGCGTCGGAACCTACGAGCAGTACTTC
.,TRBJ2-1,TRBV5-1,TRBD1,CASSLAGGTGPYNEQFF,TGCGCCAGCAGCTTGGCCGGGGGGACAGGGCCCTACAATGAGCAGTTCTTC
.,TRBJ2-2,TRBV18,.,CASCVTANTGELFF,TGTGCCAGCTGTGTCACCGCGAACACCGGGGAGCTGTTTTTT
.,TRBJ2-3,TRBV6-5,.,CASRIGYTDTQYF,TGTGCCAGCAGAATAGGGTACACAGATACGCAGTATTTT
.,TRBJ1-2,TRBV6-5,.,CASSYGGTGYTF,TGTGCCAGCAGTTACGGGGGCACTGGCTACACCTTC
.,TRBJ2-7,TRBV27,TRBD1,CASSLFPGGAYEQYF,TGTGCCAGCAGTTTATTCCCAGGGGGCGCATACGAGCAGTACTTC
.,TRBJ1-3,TRBV6-5,.,CASSSGRASGNTIYF,TGTGCCAGCAGTTCAGGACGGGCTTCTGGAAACACCATATATTTT
.,TRBJ1-2,TRBV30,TRBD1,CAWSAHRGRGYGYTF,TGTGCCTGGAGTGCCCATAGGGGGCGCGGTTATGGCTACACCTTC
once,TRBJ2-6,TRBV7-9,.,CASTPTYSGANVLTF,TGTGCCAGCACTCCAACCTACTCTGGGGCCAACGTCCTGACTTTC
once,TRBJ2-2,TRBV29-1,TRBD2,CSVSLAGGPTGELFF,TGCAGCGTTTCCCTAGCGGGGGGCCCCACCGGGGAGCTGTTTTTT